This T cell receptor beta chain comes out of a study of blood T cell repertoires in COVID-19. Study summary: Sources were T cells, B-cell-depleted T cells, or PBMCs; the material itself was cDNA or gDNA.

Source study methods: For nucleated cells, counts were estimated from reference gene primer amplification. Profiling relied on immunoSEQ multiplex PCR, and the TCRdb table lists in-frame clones only, not all of them. V and J calls plus clone size are reproduced from that table; the DNA served to infer D and trimming. The sample consists of a few hundred thousand clones, 70% to 90% of them appearing once. Trimming took 3 bases from V and 6 from J; bases not matched to a gene: 9. Germline lookup yields CDR1 LNHNV and CDR2 YYDKDF (reference sequence). The CDR3 length is 15 residues. Sequenced input: peripheral blood. The chain joins TRBV15 to TRBJ2-3; 7 bases agree with TRBD1. This receptor was obtained from a man younger than 35 with COVID-19, enrolled during active disease. CDR3 amino acids: CATSRGDSSLDTQYF. The DNA of the CDR3 is TGTGCCACCAGCAGGGGGGACAGTTCCCTGGATACGCAGTATTTT. Full variable domain (outside the CDR3, taken from reference TRBV15 and TRBJ2-3): DAMVIQNPRYQVTQFGKPVTLSCSQTLNHNVMYWYQQKSSQAPKLLFHYYDKDFNNEADTPDNFQSRRPNTSFCFLDIRSPGLGDTAMYLCATSRGDSSLDTQYFGPGTRLTVL.